This T cell receptor (beta chain) was sequenced for a study of radiotherapy plus CTLA-4 blockade in lung cancer. Overall study: The study recorded objective responses in roughly 20% of patients and disease control in 25% to 35%. Study-level results: Some TCR clones had been derived from tumors. These clones expanded in peripheral blood after radiotherapy plus ipilimumab.

Here immunoSEQ multiplex PCR was the method, and the copy in TCRdb shows in-frame clones only, minus some. Found here are roughly 100,000 clones, under 90% of them singletons; the top ten hold 2% to 2.5%. This clone has just one count. Its specificity is not known. The germline CDR1 and CDR2 sequences are MNHEY and SVGAGI. This CDR3 has 15 residues. Trimming pared 8 bases from V and 0 bases from J, leaving 11 bases between. The sequence was collected from a human donor with non-small cell lung cancer that progressed on radiotherapy plus ipilimumab. Some clones in this sample may be carry-over from other donors' samples. V is TRBV6-5 and J is TRBJ2-6; D is ambiguous. The sequencing here drew on peripheral blood, taken from a patient treated with radiotherapy plus ipilimumab. CDR3 bases: TGTGCCAGCTTGGTCGGAAGCTCTGGGGCCAACGTCCTGACTTTC. Translated: CASLVGSSGANVLTF.